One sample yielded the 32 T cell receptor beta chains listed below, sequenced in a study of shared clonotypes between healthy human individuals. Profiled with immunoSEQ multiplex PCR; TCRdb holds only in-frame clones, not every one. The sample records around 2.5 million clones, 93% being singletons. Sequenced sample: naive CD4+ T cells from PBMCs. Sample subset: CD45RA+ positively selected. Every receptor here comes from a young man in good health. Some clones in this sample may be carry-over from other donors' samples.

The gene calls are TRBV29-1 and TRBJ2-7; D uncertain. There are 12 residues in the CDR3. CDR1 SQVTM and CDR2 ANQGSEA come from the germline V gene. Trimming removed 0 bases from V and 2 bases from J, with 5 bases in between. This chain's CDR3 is CSVEDRTYEQYF. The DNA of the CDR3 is TGCAGCGTTGAAGACAGGACCTACGAGCAGTACTTC.

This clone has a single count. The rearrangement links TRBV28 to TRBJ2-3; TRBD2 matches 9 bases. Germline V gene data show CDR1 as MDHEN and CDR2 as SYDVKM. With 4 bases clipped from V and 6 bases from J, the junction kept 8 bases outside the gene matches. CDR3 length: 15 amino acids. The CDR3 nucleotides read TGTGCCAGCAGTTCTAGCGGGCGGGAGGGTGATACGCAGTATTTT. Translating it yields CASSSSGREGDTQYF.

CDR3 sequence (DNA): TGTGCCAGCAGCTTGCCACGACAGAGCGGCAATGGCTACACCTTC. Its protein is CASSLPRQSGNGYTF. V is TRBV5-4 and J is TRBJ1-2; perhaps TRBD1 as D (5 bases). V dropped 1 base and J dropped 6 bases, with 16 bases sitting between them. The CDR3 loop spans 15 amino acids. Germline V gene data show CDR1 as SGHNT and CDR2 as YYREEE (reference sequence).

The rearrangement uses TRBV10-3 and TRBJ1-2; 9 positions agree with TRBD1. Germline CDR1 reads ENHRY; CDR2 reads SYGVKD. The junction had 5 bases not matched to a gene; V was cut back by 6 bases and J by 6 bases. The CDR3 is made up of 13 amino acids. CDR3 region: CAIREQGANGYTF. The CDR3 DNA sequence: TGTGCCATCAGGGAACAGGGGGCAAATGGCTACACCTTC.

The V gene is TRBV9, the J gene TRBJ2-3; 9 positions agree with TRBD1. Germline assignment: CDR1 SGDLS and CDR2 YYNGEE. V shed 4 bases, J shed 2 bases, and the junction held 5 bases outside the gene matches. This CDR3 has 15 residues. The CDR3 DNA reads TGTGCCAGCAGCCGAGGGGACAGGGACACAGATACGCAGTATTTT. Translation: CASSRGDRDTDTQYF.

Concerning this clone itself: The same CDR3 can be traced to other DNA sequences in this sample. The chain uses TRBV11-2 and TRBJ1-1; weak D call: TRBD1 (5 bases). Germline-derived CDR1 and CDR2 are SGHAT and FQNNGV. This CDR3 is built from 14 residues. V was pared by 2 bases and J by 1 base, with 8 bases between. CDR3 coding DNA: TGTGCCAGCAGCTTATCCGGGGGGAACACTGAAGCTTTCTTT. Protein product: CASSLSGGNTEAFF.

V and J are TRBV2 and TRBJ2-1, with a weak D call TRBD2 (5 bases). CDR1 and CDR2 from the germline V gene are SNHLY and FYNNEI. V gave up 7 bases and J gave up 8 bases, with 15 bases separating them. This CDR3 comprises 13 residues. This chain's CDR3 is CASTGFQADEQFF. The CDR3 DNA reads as TGTGCCAGCACGGGGTTCCAGGCGGATGAGCAGTTCTTC.

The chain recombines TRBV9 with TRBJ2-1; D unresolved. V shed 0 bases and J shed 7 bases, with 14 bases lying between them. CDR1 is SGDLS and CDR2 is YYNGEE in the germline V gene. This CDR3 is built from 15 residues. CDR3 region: CASSVGSQVGNEQFF. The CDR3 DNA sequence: TGTGCCAGCAGCGTAGGGAGCCAAGTGGGGAATGAGCAGTTCTTC.

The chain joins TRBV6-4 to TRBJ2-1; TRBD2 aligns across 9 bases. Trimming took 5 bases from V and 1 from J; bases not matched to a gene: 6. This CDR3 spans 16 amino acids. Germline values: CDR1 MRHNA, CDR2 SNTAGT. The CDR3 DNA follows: TGTGCCAGCAGTCCTATAGCGGGGGCGTCCTACAATGAGCAGTTCTTC. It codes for CASSPIAGASYNEQFF.

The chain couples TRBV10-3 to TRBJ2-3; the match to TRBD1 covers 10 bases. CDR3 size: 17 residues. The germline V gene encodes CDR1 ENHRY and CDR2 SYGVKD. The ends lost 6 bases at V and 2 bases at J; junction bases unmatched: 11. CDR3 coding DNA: TGTGCCATCAGGAGAACGGACAGGGGGATCCTCACAGATACGCAGTATTTT. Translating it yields CAIRRTDRGILTDTQYF.

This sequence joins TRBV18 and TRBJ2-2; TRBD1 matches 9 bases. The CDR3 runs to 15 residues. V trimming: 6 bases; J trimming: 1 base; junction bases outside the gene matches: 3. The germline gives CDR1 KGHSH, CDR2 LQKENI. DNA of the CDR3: TGTGCCAGCTCTAAGGGACAGGGGAACACCGGGGAGCTGTTTTTT. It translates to CASSKGQGNTGELFF.

CDR3 residues: CAIGVAGESGELFF. The CDR3 DNA reads TGTGCCATCGGGGTAGCGGGAGAATCCGGGGAGCTGTTTTTT. The chain joins TRBV10-3 to TRBJ2-2, with 9 bases fitting TRBD2. CDR3 length equals 14 residues. Germline trimming cut 8 bases from V and 6 bases from J; bases unmatched to any gene: 7. Germline-derived CDR1 and CDR2 are ENHRY and SYGVKD.

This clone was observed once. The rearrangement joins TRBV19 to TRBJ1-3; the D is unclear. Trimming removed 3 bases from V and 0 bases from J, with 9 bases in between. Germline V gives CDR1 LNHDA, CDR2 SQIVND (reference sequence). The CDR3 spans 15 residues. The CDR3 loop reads CASSIQRGSGNTIYF. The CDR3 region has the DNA TGTGCCAGTAGTATTCAGAGAGGCTCTGGAAACACCATATATTTT.

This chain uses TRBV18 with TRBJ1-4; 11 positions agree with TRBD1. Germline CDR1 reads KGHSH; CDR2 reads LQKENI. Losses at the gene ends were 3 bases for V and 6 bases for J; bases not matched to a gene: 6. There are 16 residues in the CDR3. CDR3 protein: CASSPGRTGGYEKLFF. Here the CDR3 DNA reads TGTGCCAGCTCACCTGGGCGGACAGGGGGCTATGAAAAACTGTTTTTT.

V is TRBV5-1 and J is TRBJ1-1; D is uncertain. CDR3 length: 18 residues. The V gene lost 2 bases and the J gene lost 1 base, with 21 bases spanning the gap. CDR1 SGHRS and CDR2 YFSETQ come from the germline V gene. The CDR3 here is CASSLKESSHPENTEAFF. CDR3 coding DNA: TGCGCCAGCAGCTTAAAAGAGTCCAGTCATCCTGAGAACACTGAAGCTTTCTTT.

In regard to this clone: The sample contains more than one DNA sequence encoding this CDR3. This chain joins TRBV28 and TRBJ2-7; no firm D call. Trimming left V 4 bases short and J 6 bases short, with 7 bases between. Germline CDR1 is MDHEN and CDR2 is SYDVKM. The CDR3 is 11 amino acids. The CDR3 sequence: CASSYRLEQYF. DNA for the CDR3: TGTGCCAGCAGTTACCGCCTCGAGCAGTACTTC.

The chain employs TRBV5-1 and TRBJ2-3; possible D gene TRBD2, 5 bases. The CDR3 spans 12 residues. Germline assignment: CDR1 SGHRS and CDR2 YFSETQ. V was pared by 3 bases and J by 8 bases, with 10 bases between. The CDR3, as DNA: TGCGCCAGCAGCTCAGAGGGCCGTACGCAGTATTTT. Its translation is CASSSEGRTQYF.

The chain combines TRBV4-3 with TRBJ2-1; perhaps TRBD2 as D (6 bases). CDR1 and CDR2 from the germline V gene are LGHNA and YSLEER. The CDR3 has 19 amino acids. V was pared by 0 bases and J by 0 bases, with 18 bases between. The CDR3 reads CASSQDTAPGLSSYNEQFF. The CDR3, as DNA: TGCGCCAGCAGCCAAGATACAGCCCCGGGACTTAGCTCCTACAATGAGCAGTTCTTC.

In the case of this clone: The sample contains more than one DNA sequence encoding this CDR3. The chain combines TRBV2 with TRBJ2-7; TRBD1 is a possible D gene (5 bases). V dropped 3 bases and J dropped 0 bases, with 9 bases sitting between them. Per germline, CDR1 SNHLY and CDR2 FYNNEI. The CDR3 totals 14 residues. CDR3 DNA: TGTGCCAGCAGTGACCAGGGTTCCTCCTACGAGCAGTACTTC. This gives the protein CASSDQGSSYEQYF.

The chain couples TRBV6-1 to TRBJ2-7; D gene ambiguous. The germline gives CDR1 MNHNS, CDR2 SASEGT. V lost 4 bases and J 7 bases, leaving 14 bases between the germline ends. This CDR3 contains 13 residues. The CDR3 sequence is CASSVGPLREQYF. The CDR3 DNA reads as TGTGCCAGCAGTGTCGGTCCGTTAAGAGAGCAGTACTTC.

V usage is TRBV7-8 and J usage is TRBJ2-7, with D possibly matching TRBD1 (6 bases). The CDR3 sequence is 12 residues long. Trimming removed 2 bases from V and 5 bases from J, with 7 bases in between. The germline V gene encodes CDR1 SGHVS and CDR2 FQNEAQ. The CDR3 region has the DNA TGTGCCAGCAGCTTAAAGGGGGACGAGCAGTACTTC. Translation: CASSLKGDEQYF.

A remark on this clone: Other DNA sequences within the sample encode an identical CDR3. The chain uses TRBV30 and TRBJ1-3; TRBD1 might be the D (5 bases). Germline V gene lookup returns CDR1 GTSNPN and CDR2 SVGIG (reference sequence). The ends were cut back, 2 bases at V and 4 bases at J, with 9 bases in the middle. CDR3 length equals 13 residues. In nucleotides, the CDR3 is TGTGCCTGGAGTCGGGACCCAGGAAACACCATATATTTT. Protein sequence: CAWSRDPGNTIYF.

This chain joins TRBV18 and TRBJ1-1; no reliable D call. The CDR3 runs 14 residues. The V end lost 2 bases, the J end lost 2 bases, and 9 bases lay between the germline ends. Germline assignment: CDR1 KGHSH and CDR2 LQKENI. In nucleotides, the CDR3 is TGTGCCAGCTCACCATGGGGAGAAAACACTGAAGCTTTCTTT. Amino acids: CASSPWGENTEAFF.

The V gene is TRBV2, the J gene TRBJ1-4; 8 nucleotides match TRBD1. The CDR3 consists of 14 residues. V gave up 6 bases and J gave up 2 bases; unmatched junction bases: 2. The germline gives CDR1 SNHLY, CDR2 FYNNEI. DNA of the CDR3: TGTGCCAGCAGGTACAGGGGGACTAATGAAAAACTGTTTTTT. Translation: CASRYRGTNEKLFF.

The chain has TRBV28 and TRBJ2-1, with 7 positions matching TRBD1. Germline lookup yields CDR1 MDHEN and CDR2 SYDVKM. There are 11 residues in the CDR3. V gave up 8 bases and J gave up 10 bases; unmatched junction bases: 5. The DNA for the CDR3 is TGTGCCAGCGAGACAGGGTGGGAGCAGTTCTTC. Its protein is CASETGWEQFF.

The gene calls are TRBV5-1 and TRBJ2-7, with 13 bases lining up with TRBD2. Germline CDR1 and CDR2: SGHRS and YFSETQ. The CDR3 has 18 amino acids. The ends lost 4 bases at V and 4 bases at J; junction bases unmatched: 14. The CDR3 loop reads CASSRGSARGLAGYEQYF. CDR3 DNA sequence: TGCGCCAGCAGCCGCGGATCCGCTAGGGGACTAGCGGGGTACGAGCAGTACTTC.

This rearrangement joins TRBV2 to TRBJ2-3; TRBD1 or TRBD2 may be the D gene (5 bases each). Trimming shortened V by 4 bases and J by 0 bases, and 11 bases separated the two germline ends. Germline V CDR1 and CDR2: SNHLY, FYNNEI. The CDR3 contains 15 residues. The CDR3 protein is CASSGDQTSTDTQYF. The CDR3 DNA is TGTGCCAGCAGTGGGGACCAAACTAGCACAGATACGCAGTATTTT.

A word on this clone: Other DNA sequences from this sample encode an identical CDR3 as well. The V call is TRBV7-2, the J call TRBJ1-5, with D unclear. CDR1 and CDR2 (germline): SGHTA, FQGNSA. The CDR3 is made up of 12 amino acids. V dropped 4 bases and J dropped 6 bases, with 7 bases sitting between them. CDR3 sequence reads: CASSSPGQPQHF. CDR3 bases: TGTGCCAGCAGCTCTCCGGGTCAGCCCCAGCATTTT.

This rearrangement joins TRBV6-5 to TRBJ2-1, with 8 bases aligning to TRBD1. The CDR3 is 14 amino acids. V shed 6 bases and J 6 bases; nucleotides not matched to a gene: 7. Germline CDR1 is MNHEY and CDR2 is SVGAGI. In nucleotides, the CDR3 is TGTGCCAGCAGAACCCGGGACAGGCCCAATGAGCAGTTCTTC. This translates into CASRTRDRPNEQFF.

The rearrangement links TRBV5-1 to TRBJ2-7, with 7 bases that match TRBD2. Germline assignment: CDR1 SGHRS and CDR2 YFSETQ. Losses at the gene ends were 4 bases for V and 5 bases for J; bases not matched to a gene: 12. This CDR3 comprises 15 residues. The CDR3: CASSLLAGAIDEQYF. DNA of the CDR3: TGCGCCAGCAGCCTCCTCGCGGGAGCGATCGACGAGCAGTACTTC.

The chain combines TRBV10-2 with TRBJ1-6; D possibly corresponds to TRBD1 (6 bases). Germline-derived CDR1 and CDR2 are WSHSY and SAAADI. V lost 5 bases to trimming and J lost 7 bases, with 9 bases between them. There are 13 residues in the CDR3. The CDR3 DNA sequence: TGCGCCAGCAGTCCAGGGGTGAATTCACCCCTCCACTTT. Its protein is CASSPGVNSPLHF.

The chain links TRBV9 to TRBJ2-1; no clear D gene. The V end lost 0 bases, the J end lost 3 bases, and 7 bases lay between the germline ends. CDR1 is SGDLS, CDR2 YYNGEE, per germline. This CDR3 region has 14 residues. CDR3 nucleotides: TGTGCCAGCAGCGTAGGGACCTACTACAATGAGCAGTTCTTC. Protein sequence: CASSVGTYYNEQFF.